This T cell receptor beta chain is drawn from a study of post-analysis software for immune sequencing data. As for the study in general: The cohort encompassed relapsing-remitting, secondary progressive and progressive-relapsing multiple sclerosis disease courses. Findings of the study overall: Roughly 5 TRBV segments, TRBV5-6, TRBV5-1 and TRBV20-1 among them, were found more frequent in patients than controls. When the samples were clustered directly with F measure, those that had been prepared in the same batch showed strong co-clustering.

The CDR3 has 15 residues. Germline CDR1 SGHKS, CDR2 YYEKEE (reference sequence). The trim removed 4 bases at V and 2 bases at J, leaving 6 bases unmatched. cDNA libraries for TCR beta contained unique molecular identifiers. From the PCR reads, TCRdb called clonotypes with MiXCR, one entry per CDR3 protein. This sample has 820,000 or so distinct CDR3 sequences, with around 53% found just once. Turning to this clonotype: Its specificity is unknown.

This TCR was recovered from a girl aged 5-17 years with multiple sclerosis. The V call is TRBV5-5, the J call TRBJ2-7, with 10 bases fitting TRBD1. Sequencing was performed on blood. CDR3 coding DNA: TGTGCCAGCAGCCTGGGACAGGGGACCACCTACGAGCAGTACTTC. Its translation is CASSLGQGTTYEQYF.